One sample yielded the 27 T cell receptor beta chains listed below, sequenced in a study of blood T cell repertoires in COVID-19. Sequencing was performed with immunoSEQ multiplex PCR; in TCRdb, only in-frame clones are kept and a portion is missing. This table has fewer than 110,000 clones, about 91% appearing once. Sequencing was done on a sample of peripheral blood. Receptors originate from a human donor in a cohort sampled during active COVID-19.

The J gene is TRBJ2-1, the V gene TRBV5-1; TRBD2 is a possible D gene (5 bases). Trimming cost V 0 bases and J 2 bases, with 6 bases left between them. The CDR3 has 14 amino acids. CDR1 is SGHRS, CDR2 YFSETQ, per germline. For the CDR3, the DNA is TGCGCCAGCAGCTTGGCCGGGACCTACAATGAGCAGTTCTTC. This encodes CASSLAGTYNEQFF.

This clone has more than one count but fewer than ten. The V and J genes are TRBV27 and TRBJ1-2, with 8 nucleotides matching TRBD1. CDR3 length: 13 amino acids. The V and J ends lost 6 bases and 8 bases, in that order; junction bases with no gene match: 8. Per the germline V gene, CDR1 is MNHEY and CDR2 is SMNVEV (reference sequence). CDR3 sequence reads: CASSLGQGRGYTF. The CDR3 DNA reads TGTGCCAGCAGCCTAGGACAGGGTAGAGGCTACACCTTC.

CDR3 residues: CASSQLAGLAGVETQYF. CDR3 sequence (DNA): TGTGCCAGCTCACAGCTGGCCGGACTAGCGGGAGTAGAGACCCAGTACTTC. This chain links TRBV18 with TRBJ2-5, with 13 bases fitting TRBD2. From germline, CDR1 is KGHSH and CDR2 LQKENI. The CDR3 is 17 amino acids. The junction had 9 bases not matched to a gene; V was cut back by 4 bases and J by 4 bases.

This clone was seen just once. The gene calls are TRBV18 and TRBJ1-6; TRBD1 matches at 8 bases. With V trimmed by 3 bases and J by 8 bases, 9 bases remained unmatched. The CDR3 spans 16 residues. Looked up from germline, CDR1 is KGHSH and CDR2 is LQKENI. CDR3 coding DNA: TGTGCCAGCTCACCCCGGGGCAGGGGACAGGATTCACCCCTCCACTTT. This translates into CASSPRGRGQDSPLHF.

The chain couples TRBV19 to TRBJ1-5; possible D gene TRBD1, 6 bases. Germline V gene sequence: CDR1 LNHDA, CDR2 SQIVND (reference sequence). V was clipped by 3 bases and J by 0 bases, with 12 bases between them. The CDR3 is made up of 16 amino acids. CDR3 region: CASSIGRGYSNQPQHF. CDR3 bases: TGTGCCAGTAGTATCGGCAGGGGCTATAGCAATCAGCCCCAGCATTTT.

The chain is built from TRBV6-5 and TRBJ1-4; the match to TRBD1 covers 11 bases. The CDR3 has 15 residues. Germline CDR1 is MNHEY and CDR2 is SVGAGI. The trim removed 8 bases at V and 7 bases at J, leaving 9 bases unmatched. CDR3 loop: CASAPDRGLGEKLFF. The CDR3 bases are TGTGCCAGCGCCCCGGACAGGGGGCTAGGTGAAAAACTGTTTTTT.

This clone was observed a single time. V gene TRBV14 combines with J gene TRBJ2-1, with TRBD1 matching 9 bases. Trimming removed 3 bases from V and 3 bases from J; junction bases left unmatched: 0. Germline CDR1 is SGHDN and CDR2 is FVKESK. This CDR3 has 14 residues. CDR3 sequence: CASSQGQGYNEQFF. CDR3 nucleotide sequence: TGTGCCAGCAGCCAGGGACAGGGCTACAATGAGCAGTTCTTC.

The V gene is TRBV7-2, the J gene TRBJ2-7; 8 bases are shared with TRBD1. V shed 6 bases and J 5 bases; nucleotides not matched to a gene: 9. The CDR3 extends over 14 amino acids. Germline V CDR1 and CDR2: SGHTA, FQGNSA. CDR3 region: CASRRTGRYNEQYF. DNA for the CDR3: TGTGCCAGCAGACGGACAGGGAGATACAACGAGCAGTACTTC.

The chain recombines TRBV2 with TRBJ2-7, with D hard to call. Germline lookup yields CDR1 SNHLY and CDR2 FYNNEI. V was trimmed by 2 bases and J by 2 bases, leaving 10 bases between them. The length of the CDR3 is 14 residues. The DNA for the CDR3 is TGTGCCAGCAGTGAAACGCGGATTCCCTACGAGCAGTACTTC. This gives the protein CASSETRIPYEQYF.

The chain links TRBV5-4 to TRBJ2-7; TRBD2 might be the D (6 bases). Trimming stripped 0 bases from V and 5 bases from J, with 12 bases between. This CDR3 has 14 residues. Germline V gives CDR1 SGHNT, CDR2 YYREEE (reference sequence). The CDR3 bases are TGTGCCAGCAGCTTGGCCCCCGGGAGTCACGAGCAGTACTTC. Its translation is CASSLAPGSHEQYF.

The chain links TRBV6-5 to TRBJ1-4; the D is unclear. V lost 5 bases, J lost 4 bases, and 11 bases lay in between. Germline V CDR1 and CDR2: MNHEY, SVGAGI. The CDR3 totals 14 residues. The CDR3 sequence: CASSITGGNEKLFF. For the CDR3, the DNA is TGTGCCAGCAGTATAACTGGCGGTAATGAAAAACTGTTTTTT.

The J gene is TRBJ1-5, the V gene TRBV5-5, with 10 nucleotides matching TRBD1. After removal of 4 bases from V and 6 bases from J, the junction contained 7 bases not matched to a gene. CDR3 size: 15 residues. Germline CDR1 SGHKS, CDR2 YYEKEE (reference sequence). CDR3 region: CASSLGQGFAQPQHF. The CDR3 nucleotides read TGTGCCAGCAGCCTGGGACAGGGGTTTGCTCAGCCCCAGCATTTT.

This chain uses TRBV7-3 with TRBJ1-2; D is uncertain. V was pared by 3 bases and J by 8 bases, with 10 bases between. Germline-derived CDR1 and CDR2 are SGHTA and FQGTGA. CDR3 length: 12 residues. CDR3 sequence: CASSFYGEGYTF. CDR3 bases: TGTGCCAGCAGCTTTTACGGGGAGGGCTACACCTTC.

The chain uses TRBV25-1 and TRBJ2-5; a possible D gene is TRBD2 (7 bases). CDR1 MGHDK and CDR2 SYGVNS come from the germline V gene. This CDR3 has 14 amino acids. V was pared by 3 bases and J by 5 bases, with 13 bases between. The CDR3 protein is CASSEVGGQETQYF. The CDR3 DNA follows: TGTGCCAGCAGTGAGGTGGGGGGGCAGGAGACCCAGTACTTC.

The CDR3 coding sequence is TGTGCCAGCAGCTTCCTTGCAGGGGACGGAGGAAACACCATATATTTT. It codes for CASSFLAGDGGNTIYF. The chain carries TRBV9 and TRBJ1-3; possibly TRBD1 for D (6 bases). The V end was cut by 4 bases, the J end by 4 bases, with 18 bases between. The length of the CDR3 is 16 residues. CDR1 and CDR2 (germline): SGDLS, YYNGEE.

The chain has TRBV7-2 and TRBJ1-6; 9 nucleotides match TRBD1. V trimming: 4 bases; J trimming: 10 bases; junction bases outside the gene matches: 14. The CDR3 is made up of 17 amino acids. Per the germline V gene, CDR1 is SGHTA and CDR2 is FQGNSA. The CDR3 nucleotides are TGTGCCAGCAGCTCCAGGCCGGGACAGGGAGGCGGCTCACCCCTCCACTTT. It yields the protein CASSSRPGQGGGSPLHF.

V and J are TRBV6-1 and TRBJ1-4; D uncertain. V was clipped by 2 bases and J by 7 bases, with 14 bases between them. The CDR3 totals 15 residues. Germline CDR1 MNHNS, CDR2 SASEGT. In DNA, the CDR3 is TGTGCCAGCAGTGAATTGGCCCTCCGGGGTGAAAAACTGTTTTTT. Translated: CASSELALRGEKLFF.

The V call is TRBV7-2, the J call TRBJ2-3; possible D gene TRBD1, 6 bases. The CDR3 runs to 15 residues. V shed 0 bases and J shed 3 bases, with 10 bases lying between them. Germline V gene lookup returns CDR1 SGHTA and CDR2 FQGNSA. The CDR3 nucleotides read TGTGCCAGCAGCTTAGCGCTACAGGGAACAGATACGCAGTATTTT. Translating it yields CASSLALQGTDTQYF.

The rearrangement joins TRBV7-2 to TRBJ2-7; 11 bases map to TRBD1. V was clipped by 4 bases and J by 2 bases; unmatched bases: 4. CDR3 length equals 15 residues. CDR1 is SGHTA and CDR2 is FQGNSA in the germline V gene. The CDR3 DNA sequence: TGTGCCAGCAGCTCGCGGACAGGGGGCGCCTACGAGCAGTACTTC. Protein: CASSSRTGGAYEQYF. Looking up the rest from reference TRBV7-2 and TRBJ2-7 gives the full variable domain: GAGVSQSPSNKVTEKGKDVELRCDPISGHTALYWYRQSLGQGLEFLIYFQGNSAPDKSGLPSDRFSAERTGGSVSTLTIQRTQQEDSAVYLCASSSRTGGAYEQYFGPGTRLTVT.

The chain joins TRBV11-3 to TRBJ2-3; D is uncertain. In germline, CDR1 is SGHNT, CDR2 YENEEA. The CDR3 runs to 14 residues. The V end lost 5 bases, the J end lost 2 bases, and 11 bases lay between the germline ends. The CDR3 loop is CASSPGPITDTQYF. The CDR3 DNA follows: TGTGCCAGCAGCCCTGGGCCTATCACAGATACGCAGTATTTT.

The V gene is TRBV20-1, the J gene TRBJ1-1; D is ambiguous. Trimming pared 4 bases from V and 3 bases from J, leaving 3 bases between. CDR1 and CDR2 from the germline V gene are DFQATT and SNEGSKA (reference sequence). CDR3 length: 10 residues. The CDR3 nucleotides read TGCAGTGCTACGTACACTGAAGCTTTCTTT. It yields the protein CSATYTEAFF.

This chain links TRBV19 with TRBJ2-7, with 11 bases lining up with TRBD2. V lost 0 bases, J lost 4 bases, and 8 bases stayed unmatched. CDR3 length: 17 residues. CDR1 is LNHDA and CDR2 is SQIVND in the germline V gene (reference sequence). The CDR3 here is CASSIDHTSGSVYEQYF. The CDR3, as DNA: TGTGCCAGTAGTATAGATCACACTAGCGGGAGTGTGTACGAGCAGTACTTC.

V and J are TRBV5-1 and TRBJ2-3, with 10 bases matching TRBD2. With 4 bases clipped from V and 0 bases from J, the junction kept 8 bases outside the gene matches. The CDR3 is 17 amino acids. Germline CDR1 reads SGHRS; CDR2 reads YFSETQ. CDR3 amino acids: CASSLGLAVISTDTQYF. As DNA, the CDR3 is TGCGCCAGCAGCCTCGGACTAGCGGTTATTAGCACAGATACGCAGTATTTT.

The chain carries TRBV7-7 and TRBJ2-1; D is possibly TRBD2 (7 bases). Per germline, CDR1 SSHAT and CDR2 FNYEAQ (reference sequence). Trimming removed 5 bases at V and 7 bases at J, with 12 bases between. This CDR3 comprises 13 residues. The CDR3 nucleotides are TGTGCCAGCAGCCCCGAGGGGGGGAATGAGCAGTTCTTC. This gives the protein CASSPEGGNEQFF.

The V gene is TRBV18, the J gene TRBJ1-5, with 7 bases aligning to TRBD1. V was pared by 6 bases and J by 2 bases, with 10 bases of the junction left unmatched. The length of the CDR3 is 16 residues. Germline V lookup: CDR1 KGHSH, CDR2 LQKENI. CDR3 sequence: CASSPDREEGNQPQHF. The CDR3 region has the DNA TGTGCCAGCTCCCCTGACAGGGAGGAAGGCAATCAGCCCCAGCATTTT.

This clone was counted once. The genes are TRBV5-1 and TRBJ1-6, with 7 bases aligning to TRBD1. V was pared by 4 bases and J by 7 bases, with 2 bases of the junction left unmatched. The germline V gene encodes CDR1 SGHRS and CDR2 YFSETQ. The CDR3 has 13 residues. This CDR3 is CASSRDSNSPLHF. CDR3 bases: TGCGCCAGCAGCCGGGACAGCAATTCACCCCTCCACTTT. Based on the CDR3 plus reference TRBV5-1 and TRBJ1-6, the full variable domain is KAGVTQTPRYLIKTRGQQVTLSCSPISGHRSVSWYQQTPGQGLQFLFEYFSETQRNKGNFPGRFSGRQFSNSRSEMNVSTLELGDSALYLCASSRDSNSPLHFGNGTRLTVT.

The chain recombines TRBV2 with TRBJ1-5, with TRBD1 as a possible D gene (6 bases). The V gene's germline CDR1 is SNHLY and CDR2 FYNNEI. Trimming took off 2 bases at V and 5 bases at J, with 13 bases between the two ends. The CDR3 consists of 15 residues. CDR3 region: CASSESIQGHQPQHF. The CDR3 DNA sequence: TGTGCCAGCAGTGAATCGATTCAGGGGCATCAGCCCCAGCATTTT.